The TCR beta chain described here comes from a study of T cells in Graves' hyperthyroidism and ophthalmopathy. RNA transcripts gave rise to amplified TCR beta CDR3 regions. Primed by the HTBI set, a first-round RT-PCR was run on the TCR CDR3. TCRdb called the multiplex PCR reads again in MiXCR, with one record for every CDR3 protein. This sample carries roughly 130,000 distinct CDR3 sequences, 22% of them seen once, and the ten largest clones take 65% to 80%. Germline CDR1 reads SGHVS; CDR2 reads FQNEAQ. The length of the CDR3 is 13 residues. Trimming pared 10 bases from V and 1 base from J, leaving 14 bases between. For this clonotype: A much larger clone differs by one base, so this may be a read error.

Sampled blood dates from first hyperthyroidism diagnosis, and it precedes any ophthalmopathy symptoms. The sequence derives from a woman in her forties or fifties with Graves' hyperthyroidism that later progressed to Graves' ophthalmopathy. The sequenced sample consisted of blood. The chain is built from TRBV7-8 and TRBJ2-7, with D hard to call. CDR3 nucleotides: TGTGCCACCCGAGAGGTCCGATCCTACGAGCAGTACTTC. This codes for CATREVRSYEQYF.